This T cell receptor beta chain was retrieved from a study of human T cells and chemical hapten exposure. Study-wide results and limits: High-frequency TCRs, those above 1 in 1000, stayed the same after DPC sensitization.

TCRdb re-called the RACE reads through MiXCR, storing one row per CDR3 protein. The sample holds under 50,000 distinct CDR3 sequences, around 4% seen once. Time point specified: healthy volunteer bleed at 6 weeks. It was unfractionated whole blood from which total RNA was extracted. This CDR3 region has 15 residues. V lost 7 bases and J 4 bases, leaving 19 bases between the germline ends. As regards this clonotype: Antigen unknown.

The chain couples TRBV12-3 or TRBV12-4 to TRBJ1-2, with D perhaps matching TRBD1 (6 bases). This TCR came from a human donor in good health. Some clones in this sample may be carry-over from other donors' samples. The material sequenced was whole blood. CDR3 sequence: CASILKGGAGYGYTF. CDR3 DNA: TGTGCCAGCATCCTCAAGGGGGGGGCAGGCTATGGCTACACCTTC.